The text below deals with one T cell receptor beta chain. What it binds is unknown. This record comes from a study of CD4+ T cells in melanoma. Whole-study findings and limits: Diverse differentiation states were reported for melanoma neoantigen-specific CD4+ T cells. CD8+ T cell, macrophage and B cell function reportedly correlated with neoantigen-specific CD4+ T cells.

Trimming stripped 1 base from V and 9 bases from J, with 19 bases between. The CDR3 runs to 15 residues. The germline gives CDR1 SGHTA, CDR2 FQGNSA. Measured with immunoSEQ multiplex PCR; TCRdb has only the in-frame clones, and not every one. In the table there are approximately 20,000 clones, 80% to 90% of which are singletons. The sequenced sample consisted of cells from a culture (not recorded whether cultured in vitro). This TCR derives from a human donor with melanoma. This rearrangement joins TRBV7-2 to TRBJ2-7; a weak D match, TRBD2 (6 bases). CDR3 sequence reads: CASSLGGASRVTQYF. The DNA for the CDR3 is TGTGCCAGCAGCTTAGGCGGGGCCTCGCGGGTCACGCAGTACTTC.